This T cell receptor beta chain stems from a study of cytotoxic CD8 clonotypes in ibrutinib-treated CLL. As for this clone: Antigen unknown.

The V gene's germline CDR1 is SGHTA and CDR2 FQGNSA. This CDR3 is built from 13 residues. The germline V and J ends were trimmed by 0 bases and 1 base, with 4 bases remaining between them. General study results and limits: Under treatment, the uncommon public clonotypes either contracted or remained stable. Having risen at ibrutinib response, clonality had fallen back toward baseline by progression.

The repertoire was sequenced with immunoSEQ multiplex PCR; TCRdb's copy has only in-frame clones and lacks some. The table lists 150,000 or so clones, around nine tenths of them singletons. This sequence originates from a human donor with chronic lymphocytic leukemia. The J gene is TRBJ2-7, the V gene TRBV7-2; D not certain. The sample consisted of PBMCs, taken at disease progression, from a patient treated with ibrutinib. Here the CDR3 reads CASSLAASYEQYF. CDR3 in DNA: TGTGCCAGCAGCTTAGCTGCTTCCTACGAGCAGTACTTC. Full variable domain (outside the CDR3, taken from reference TRBV7-2 and TRBJ2-7): GAGVSQSPSNKVTEKGKDVELRCDPISGHTALYWYRQSLGQGLEFLIYFQGNSAPDKSGLPSDRFSAERTGGSVSTLTIQRTQQEDSAVYLCASSLAASYEQYFGPGTRLTVT.